The subject of this entry is one T cell receptor (beta chain). The data derive from a study of blood T cell repertoires in COVID-19. Background on the study: Sites in the United States, Italy and Spain provided acute and convalescent COVID-19 samples.

Germline V gene sequence: CDR1 SNHLY, CDR2 FYNNEI. CDR3 size: 15 residues. V lost 6 bases to trimming and J lost 4 bases, with 16 bases between them. The method was immunoSEQ multiplex PCR; TCRdb's version includes in-frame clones alone and lacks a portion of them. Among 450,000 or so clones, about 87% were seen once, and the ten largest hold 0.7% to 0.85%. This chain uses TRBV2 with TRBJ1-5; D perhaps matches TRBD1 (6 bases). The TCR was taken from a man aged 18-30 years with COVID-19, enrolled during active disease. Sequenced: peripheral blood. This chain's CDR3 is CASRGPGGANQPQHF. CDR3 coding DNA: TGTGCCAGCAGGGGGCCCGGGGGGGCTAATCAGCCCCAGCATTTT.